This T cell receptor (beta chain) was captured by sequencing in a study of a mutant IDH1 vaccine in newly diagnosed glioma (dated by TCRdb to the early 2020s). Regarding the complete study: In the chemotherapy-containing groups, vaccination started alongside temozolomide cycles, whereas in patients who had radiotherapy alone it started 4-6 weeks after radiotherapy. Of the 32 patients who were treated, around 62% were male and approximately 38% were female, and the mean age was around 41 years. For exploratory analyses, under 30 treated patients had longitudinal TCRB deep sequencing done wherever samples were available. Prior to enrollment, patients had been given standard therapy consisting of radiotherapy alone, temozolomide alone, or radiochemotherapy with temozolomide, with the combination given to most patients. Peripheral blood samples were drawn at six visits, namely V03 (baseline), V05, V07, V10, V12 and V13. The week-35 safety follow-up was designated visit V12, and the week-47 end of study was designated visit V13. Paper-wide results and their limitations: PBMC samples for TCRB deep sequencing were selected based on availability. The authors noted that analyses of patient blood samples could not be reproduced because of sample limitations. Immune responses induced by the vaccine were seen in around 93% of patients across multiple MHC alleles. No apparent relationship was observed between pseudoprogression and alterations in the top peripheral T cell clonotypes detected by TCRB sequencing.

From the cysteine up to the phenylalanine, the CDR3 has a length of 11 residues. Of all the DNA, just the CDR3 is kept, 33 bases in frame from base 1. Taken from the germline V gene (reference sequence), the CDR1 and CDR2 loops are GTSNPN and SVGIG. V and J lose 7 bases and 4 bases, and a span of 8 bases separates them. In light of the paper, this sample's time point label describes: week 47, end of study. Each vaccine dose, consisting of 300 ug of a 20-mer mutant IDH1 peptide in Montanide, was administered subcutaneously with topical imiquimod. Eight vaccinations were administered to patients in weeks 1, 3, 5, 7, 11, 15, 19 and 23, corresponding to visits V03 through V10. All donors had newly diagnosed IDH1-mutant astrocytomas of WHO grade 3 or 4 that showed loss of nuclear ATRX. The samples were drawn from NOA16, a multicentre, single-arm, open-label phase I trial in Germany that tested a mutant IDH1 peptide vaccine in humans for the first time. Genomic DNA for TCRB sequencing was extracted from EDTA blood using the DNeasy Blood and Tissue Kit.

Library preparation used the immunoSEQ multiplex PCR assay. The hsTCRB Kit was used according to the manufacturer's protocol to amplify rearranged TCR beta chain sequences. An Illumina MiSeq was used to sequence the TCRB libraries. The paper's data handling went like this. The kit vendor's proprietary platform handled demultiplexing, trimming and gene mapping. TCRdb stores this immuneACCESS table with in-frame sequences only. Part of the clones is absent; in the studies checked, under half of the shortfall reflects unresolved V genes, and no reason is known for the rest. The V and J calls and the clone size are those of that table, but D and trimming were determined from the DNA. For this sample the table gives 30,000 to 35,000 clones, of which roughly 87% were detected only once. 2% to 2.5% of the sample is held by the ten biggest clonotypes. In the case of this clone: Its antigen has not been determined. Base qualities are not recorded, but no much larger clone differs from it by a single base.

The source of this sequence is a man aged 35 to 55 with glioma. This chain is built from TRBV30 and TRBJ1-3; the D gene is unclear. The input for sequencing was PBMCs, taken from a glioma patient whose treatment included an IDH1 peptide vaccine. The CDR3 has the sequence CASQWGNTIYF. DNA sequence: TGTGCCTCCCAGTGGGGAAACACCATATATTTT.